The clone carrying this T cell receptor (beta chain) was counted a few times. Its antigen remains unidentified. The PCR ran on 60 Vbeta and 13 Jbeta primers. Sequenced by immunoSEQ multiplex PCR; TCRdb stores in-frame clones only, minus some. The data show about 200,000 clones, around four fifths seen once. The V gene's germline CDR1 is MNHEY and CDR2 SMNVEV (reference sequence). V gave up 3 bases and J gave up 5 bases, with 13 bases separating them. The CDR3 is made up of 14 amino acids. This record belongs to a study of cytomegalovirus exposure and HLA in healthy donors. Study-level background: Earlier results showed almost 120 million unique TCR beta sequences derived from 150 million to 200 million T cells. Regarding the study as a whole: Several of the most significant clusters were apparently associated with common viral pathogens in a later analysis.

This chain joins TRBV27 and TRBJ2-5; possibly TRBD1 for D (5 bases). The source material was PBMCs. The sequence derives from a man in his fifties or sixties in good health and CMV-seronegative. The CDR3 DNA is TGTGCCAGCAGTTTTGGCAGGGTGGGGGAGACCCAGTACTTC. Its translation is CASSFGRVGETQYF.